These 7 T cell receptor beta chains were all obtained from the same sample, sequenced in a study of T cell changes during pregnancy in multiple sclerosis. TCRdb keeps only in-frame clones here, not all; method: immunoSEQ multiplex PCR. The data show just under 95,000 clones, around 94% seen once. The sample consisted of peripheral blood, taken in the first trimester of pregnancy. The receptors come from a female donor with multiple sclerosis, enrolled in a pregnancy study.

The CDR3 bases are TGTGCCAGCAGGAGAACAGGGGCCAACACTGAAGCTTTCTTT. This encodes CASRRTGANTEAFF. The chain couples TRBV6-6 to TRBJ1-1, with TRBD1 matching 7 bases. With 6 bases clipped from V and 2 bases from J, the junction kept 6 bases outside the gene matches. Per germline, CDR1 MNHNY and CDR2 SVGAGI (reference sequence). The CDR3 totals 14 residues.

A single count supports this clone. The chain is built from TRBV7-9 and TRBJ1-4; a possible D gene is TRBD1 (6 bases). V was clipped by 2 bases and J by 5 bases, with 12 bases between them. The CDR3 runs to 15 residues. CDR1 is SEHNR, CDR2 FQNEAQ, per germline (reference sequence). CDR3 protein: CASSLLTGGNEKLFF. As DNA, the CDR3 is TGTGCCAGCAGCTTACTGACAGGTGGGAATGAAAAACTGTTTTTT.

The count of this clone is one. V usage is TRBV6-5 and J usage is TRBJ1-1; tentatively, D is TRBD1 (6 bases). The length of the CDR3 is 15 residues. The V end was cut by 2 bases, the J end by 0 bases, with 10 bases between. Germline V gene data show CDR1 as MNHEY and CDR2 as SVGAGI. The chain's CDR3 is CASSYGGGMNTEAFF. CDR3 coding DNA: TGTGCCAGCAGTTACGGGGGGGGCATGAACACTGAAGCTTTCTTT.

V is TRBV5-1 and J is TRBJ1-2, with TRBD1 matching over 9 bases. With 2 bases clipped from V and 11 bases from J, the junction kept 7 bases outside the gene matches. Per germline, CDR1 SGHRS and CDR2 YFSETQ. The CDR3 is made up of 13 amino acids. DNA for the CDR3: TGCGCCAGCAGCTTTGGGACAGGGACTAGGTACACCTTC. Amino acids: CASSFGTGTRYTF.

This clone was picked up one time. V gene TRBV9 combines with J gene TRBJ2-2, with 9 positions matching TRBD2. V gave up 0 bases and J gave up 5 bases; unmatched junction bases: 8. CDR1 is SGDLS, CDR2 YYNGEE, per germline. The CDR3 consists of 17 residues. CDR3 protein: CASSVEVAGDVTGELFF. The CDR3 region has the DNA TGTGCCAGCAGCGTAGAGGTAGCGGGAGACGTTACCGGGGAGCTGTTTTTT.

The chain couples TRBV5-6 to TRBJ2-7, with D maybe TRBD2 (6 bases). V was cut by 3 bases and J by 5 bases, with 12 bases left in between. Germline-derived CDR1 and CDR2 are SGHDT and YYEEEE. The CDR3 has 13 amino acids. CDR3 loop: CASSSGGSHEQYF. The CDR3 region has the DNA TGTGCCAGCAGCTCCGGAGGGTCCCACGAGCAGTACTTC.

The chain joins TRBV28 to TRBJ1-2; TRBD1 agrees at 10 bases. The CDR3 sequence is 14 residues long. Germline V gene sequence: CDR1 MDHEN, CDR2 SYDVKM. The J segment lost 4 bases and the V segment lost 6 bases, leaving 5 bases of the junction unmatched. The CDR3 here is CASRGTGEGYGYTF. For the CDR3, the DNA is TGTGCCAGCAGGGGGACAGGGGAGGGCTATGGCTACACCTTC.